Sequencing of this T cell receptor beta chain was carried out in a study of Tregs in tolerant kidney transplant recipients. For the study at large: Related graft donors supplied nonmyeloablative bone marrow transplants, and mixed chimerism was transient. Overall study findings and caveats: The most relevant donor-specific Treg TCRbeta repertoire apparently came from expansion with activated donor B cells.

V lost 5 bases and J 3 bases, leaving 9 bases between the germline ends. Germline lookup yields CDR1 SGHTS and CDR2 YDEGEE. This CDR3 spans 12 amino acids. After 6 days with irradiated graft donor PBMCs, CFSE-labeled recipient PBMCs were FACS-sorted. Method: immunoSEQ multiplex PCR; TCRdb's copy keeps in-frame clones and lacks some. The sample includes approximately 8,000 clones, 34% of them seen just once. Note on this clone: Antigen unknown.

The input for sequencing was CD8+ T cells from blood cultured with allogeneic cells, taken before the transplant. This sequence was found in a human patient who received a combined kidney and bone marrow transplant. This chain connects TRBV5-8 to TRBJ2-7, with TRBD1 as a possible D gene (6 bases). The CDR3 coding sequence is TGTGCCAGCAGTCGCAGGGGCTACGAGCAGTACTTC. Protein: CASSRRGYEQYF.